The subject of this entry is one TCR beta chain. What it recognizes is unknown. This sample is drawn from a study of Graves' ophthalmopathy and Graves' hyperthyroidism. General study results and limits: Ophthalmopathy versus stable hyperthyroidism: 13-signature model gave less than 90% sensitivity, around 81% specificity.

The evidence that diagnosis relied on was clinical symptoms, serum thyroxine, TRAb, thyroid ultrasound and orbital computed tomography. CDR1 and CDR2 (germline): KGHDR, SFDVKD. The V gene lost 9 bases and the J gene lost 2 bases, with 13 bases spanning the gap. This CDR3 has 14 residues. The sequenced template was RNA, covering the TCR beta CDR3 region. First-round RT-PCR employed HTBI primers, with a second-round multiplex PCR after it. TCRdb re-derived calls from the multiplex PCR reads in MiXCR, one entry per CDR3 protein. The table has 240,000 or so distinct CDR3 sequences, around 42% seen once; the top ten hold about half.

V usage is TRBV24-1 and J usage is TRBJ1-5; maybe TRBD1 (5 bases). The source of this sequence is an adult man with Graves' ophthalmopathy. Sequenced sample: peripheral blood. The CDR3, as DNA: TGTGCCACCCCGGGGCCCGGGGGCAATCAGCCCCAGCATTTT. Protein sequence: CATPGPGGNQPQHF.